This T cell receptor (beta chain) was recovered during a study of T cell repertoires in cytomegalovirus infection. Study-wide context: It can be stated that public TCR beta signatures indicated CMV infection as well as a matching HLA type.

The study's findings and limits: HLA-C-restricted CMV clonotypes gave the most frequent clonotype in two of eight donors. Carriers of CMV plus the relevant HLA were identified by cumulative public TCR beta family frequency.

The CDR3 runs to 14 residues. The V end was cut by 5 bases, the J end by 3 bases, with 14 bases between. Germline CDR1 SNHLY, CDR2 FYNNEI. As concerns this clonotype: What it binds is not known.

TCRdb fed the reads into MiXCR, producing one record per CDR3 protein. The table records more than 75,000 distinct CDR3 sequences, 3% to 4.5% of them present only once. The origin of this receptor is a human donor in good health (CMV status not recorded). Some clones in this sample may be carry-over from other donors' samples. J is TRBJ2-7 and V is TRBV2, with D unresolved. Source material: PBMCs. DNA of the CDR3: TGTGCCAGCAGTTTAACAATGAACCTCTACGAGCAGTACTTC. This codes for CASSLTMNLYEQYF.